The 28 T cell receptor beta chains presented below share a single source sample, sequenced in a study of control samples from healthy donors and cancer patients (dated by TCRdb to about 2020). Library method: the immunoSEQ multiplex PCR assay. In TCRdb, the immuneACCESS table is reduced to in-frame sequences with V and J assigned. These tables do not hold every clone; where another copy was compared, an unresolved V gene accounts for under half, and the others remain unexplained. In this sample the table shows approximately 88,000 clones, more than 85% of which occur a single time. 0.92% of the sample rests with the top ten. Sample: blood. All receptors come from a woman in her twenties or thirties in good health.

The J gene is TRBJ1-1, the V gene TRBV27, with D tentatively TRBD1 (5 bases). Germline values: CDR1 MNHEY, CDR2 SMNVEV (reference sequence). The CDR3 runs to 14 residues. The germline V and J ends were trimmed by 3 bases and 0 bases, with 8 bases remaining between them. CDR3 residues: CASSFGGMNTEAFF. The CDR3 coding sequence is TGTGCCAGCAGTTTCGGGGGGATGAACACTGAAGCTTTCTTT.

V and J are TRBV14 and TRBJ1-2, with 8 bases matching TRBD1. The germline V gene has CDR1 SGHDN and CDR2 FVKESK. Germline trimming cut 4 bases from V and 4 bases from J; bases unmatched to any gene: 2. This CDR3 has 13 residues. The CDR3 sequence: CASSPDRVYGYTF. In nucleotides, the CDR3 is TGTGCCAGCAGCCCGGACAGGGTCTATGGCTACACCTTC.

This chain links TRBV5-6 with TRBJ2-1; weak D call: TRBD2 (5 bases). Trimming removed 1 base from V and 10 bases from J, with 15 bases in between. The germline CDR1 and CDR2 sequences are SGHDT and YYEEEE. The CDR3 spans 14 residues. The CDR3 reads CASSLTSGREEQFF. CDR3 in DNA: TGTGCCAGCAGCTTGACTAGTGGGCGAGAGGAGCAGTTCTTC.

The genes are TRBV30 and TRBJ1-6, with 7 bases lining up with TRBD1. Trimming took 2 bases from V and 14 from J; bases not matched to a gene: 12. Germline lookup yields CDR1 GTSNPN and CDR2 SVGIG (reference sequence). The CDR3 length is 14 residues. The CDR3: CAWSFQGGPATLHF. Here the CDR3 DNA reads TGTGCCTGGAGTTTTCAGGGGGGTCCCGCCACCCTCCACTTT.

This clone was seen only once. The chain is built from TRBV28 and TRBJ1-1; a possible D gene is TRBD1 (5 bases). V was clipped by 5 bases and J by 4 bases, with 17 bases between them. From germline, CDR1 is MDHEN and CDR2 SYDVKM. The CDR3 spans 15 residues. CDR3 sequence (DNA): TGTGCCAGCAGTGGCCCCGGGGCGGGATCCACTGAAGCTTTCTTT. Its protein is CASSGPGAGSTEAFF.

This clone was seen once. The rearrangement links TRBV30 to TRBJ1-4; 7 nucleotides agree with TRBD1. This CDR3 is built from 14 residues. The trim removed 8 bases at V and 4 bases at J, leaving 10 bases unmatched. CDR1 is GTSNPN, CDR2 SVGIG, per germline (reference sequence). The CDR3 region has the DNA TGTGCCGGGATCACCGGGACAGTTAATGAAAAACTGTTTTTT. Protein product: CAGITGTVNEKLFF.

This chain links TRBV6-2 or TRBV6-3 with TRBJ1-5, with TRBD1 as a possible D gene (5 bases). This CDR3 region has 15 residues. Germline-derived CDR1 and CDR2 are MNHEY and SVGEGT. The V end was cut by 5 bases, the J end by 5 bases, with 16 bases between. CDR3 amino acids: CASSTRTSAYQPQHF. Written as DNA, the CDR3 is TGTGCCAGCAGTACCCGGACAAGTGCCTATCAGCCCCAGCATTTT.

V usage is TRBV20-1 and J usage is TRBJ2-1; D remains unclear. The germline gives CDR1 DFQATT, CDR2 SNEGSKA (reference sequence). This CDR3 has 10 amino acids. The ends were cut back, 6 bases at V and 8 bases at J, with 8 bases in the middle. CDR3 coding DNA: TGCAGTGCCATGATCCATGAGCAGTTCTTC. Its translation: CSAMIHEQFF.

The J gene is TRBJ1-1, the V gene TRBV6-5, with TRBD1 matching over 9 bases. Trimming removed 10 bases from V and 4 bases from J; junction bases left unmatched: 7. There are 13 residues in the CDR3. CDR1 is MNHEY, CDR2 SVGAGI, per germline. The CDR3 nucleotides are TGTGCCATAACCGGGACAGGGTTCACTGAAGCTTTCTTT. Translating gives CAITGTGFTEAFF.

The table lists this clone with a count of one. The J gene is TRBJ2-3, the V gene TRBV6-5; D uncertain. Germline lookup yields CDR1 MNHEY and CDR2 SVGAGI. V was trimmed by 6 bases and J by 0 bases, leaving 13 bases between them. There are 15 residues in the CDR3. Here the CDR3 reads CASRPRIYSTDTQYF. The CDR3 DNA reads as TGTGCCAGCAGGCCCCGCATATATAGCACAGATACGCAGTATTTT.

Concerning this clone itself: Other DNA sequences from this sample encode an identical CDR3 as well. J is TRBJ1-1 and V is TRBV30, with TRBD1 as a possible D gene (5 bases). The germline V and J ends were trimmed by 2 bases and 8 bases, with 18 bases remaining between them. This CDR3 has 14 residues. Germline V gene data show CDR1 as GTSNPN and CDR2 as SVGIG (reference sequence). The CDR3: CAWSPQGMMGEAFF. The CDR3 nucleotides are TGTGCCTGGAGTCCTCAGGGTATGATGGGCGAAGCTTTCTTT.

The rearrangement links TRBV13 to TRBJ2-3; 9 nucleotides align to TRBD2. V lost 3 bases to trimming and J lost 7 bases; unmatched junction nucleotides: 8. CDR1 is PRHDT and CDR2 is FYEKMQ in the germline V gene (reference sequence). The CDR3 loop spans 15 amino acids. The CDR3 protein is CASSLSPAGGNTQYF. In DNA form, the CDR3 reads TGTGCCAGCAGCTTGTCCCCTGCGGGGGGGAATACGCAGTATTTT.

The rearrangement joins TRBV24-1 to TRBJ2-3, with 11 bases that match TRBD2. The CDR3 has 20 residues. Germline assignment: CDR1 KGHDR and CDR2 SFDVKD. The J segment lost 4 bases and the V segment lost 4 bases, leaving 18 bases of the junction unmatched. The CDR3 here is CATSEGGVRYSGRAPDTQYF. DNA for the CDR3: TGTGCCACCAGTGAGGGTGGAGTTCGCTATAGCGGGAGGGCCCCAGATACGCAGTATTTT.

The chain employs TRBV18 and TRBJ1-5; unclear D gene. This CDR3 is built from 15 residues. The V end lost 4 bases, the J end lost 2 bases, and 12 bases lay between the germline ends. CDR1 KGHSH and CDR2 LQKENI come from the germline V gene. CDR3 sequence reads: CASSLRTGGNQPQHF. CDR3 nucleotide sequence: TGTGCCAGCTCACTGAGGACCGGGGGCAATCAGCCCCAGCATTTT.

V is TRBV6-5 and J is TRBJ2-5; TRBD2 might be the D (5 bases). The CDR3 sequence is 13 residues long. CDR1 and CDR2 (germline): MNHEY, SVGAGI. V lost 8 bases to trimming and J lost 5 bases, with 15 bases between them. The CDR3 DNA reads as TGTGCCAGCCGAATAGCTTTAGCGGAGACCCAGTACTTC. The encoded protein is CASRIALAETQYF.

The chain uses TRBV15 and TRBJ1-6; D possibly corresponds to TRBD1 (5 bases). Germline CDR1 LNHNV, CDR2 YYDKDF (reference sequence). CDR3 length: 15 residues. Trimming removed 1 base from V and 7 bases from J, with 11 bases in between. The DNA for the CDR3 is TGTGCCACCAGCAGAGGACGTCAGGGAAATTCACCCCTCCACTTT. This sequence encodes CATSRGRQGNSPLHF. Filled out from reference TRBV15 and TRBJ1-6, the complete variable domain reads DAMVIQNPRYQVTQFGKPVTLSCSQTLNHNVMYWYQQKSSQAPKLLFHYYDKDFNNEADTPDNFQSRRPNTSFCFLDIRSPGLGDTAMYLCATSRGRQGNSPLHFGNGTRLTVT.

The CDR3 is CASRTDYNEQFF. As DNA, the CDR3 is TGTGCCAGCCGGACTGACTACAATGAGCAGTTCTTC. V is TRBV6-5 and J is TRBJ2-1; D perhaps matches TRBD2 (5 bases). V lost 8 bases and J 3 bases, leaving 8 bases between the germline ends. This CDR3 region has 12 residues. Germline values: CDR1 MNHEY, CDR2 SVGAGI.

The chain carries TRBV24-1 and TRBJ2-3; 11 bases agree with TRBD2. The CDR3 extends over 19 amino acids. Germline values: CDR1 KGHDR, CDR2 SFDVKD. Unmatched junction bases numbered 7, after V lost 0 bases and J lost 0 bases. The CDR3 DNA reads TGTGCCACCAGTGATTTGCGTAGCGGGGGGGCCTATAGCACAGATACGCAGTATTTT. It codes for CATSDLRSGGAYSTDTQYF.

The chain recombines TRBV6-5 with TRBJ2-1; unclear D gene. V gave up 8 bases and J gave up 8 bases, with 19 bases separating them. The CDR3 runs 14 residues. Germline V gene data show CDR1 as MNHEY and CDR2 as SVGAGI. CDR3 loop: CASPSQVASDEQFF. In DNA form, the CDR3 reads TGTGCCAGCCCCAGTCAGGTCGCCTCGGATGAGCAGTTCTTC.

This chain uses TRBV15 with TRBJ1-2; D possibly corresponds to TRBD1 (5 bases). V gave up 4 bases and J gave up 4 bases, with 16 bases separating them. This CDR3 region has 15 residues. Germline values: CDR1 LNHNV, CDR2 YYDKDF (reference sequence). The CDR3 spells CATSNRQGPIYGYTF. CDR3 coding DNA: TGTGCCACCAGCAATAGGCAGGGCCCTATCTATGGCTACACCTTC. The whole variable domain, filled in from reference TRBV15 and TRBJ1-2, reads DAMVIQNPRYQVTQFGKPVTLSCSQTLNHNVMYWYQQKSSQAPKLLFHYYDKDFNNEADTPDNFQSRRPNTSFCFLDIRSPGLGDTAMYLCATSNRQGPIYGYTFGSGTRLTVV.

The gene calls are TRBV28 and TRBJ2-7; unclear D gene. Trimming took 2 bases from V and 5 from J, leaving 7 bases between them. The CDR3 consists of 12 residues. CDR1 is MDHEN, CDR2 SYDVKM, per germline. DNA for the CDR3: TGTGCCAGCAGTTTAGAAGGGAACGAGCAGTACTTC. Protein: CASSLEGNEQYF.

The chain uses TRBV9 and TRBJ2-5; 7 bases align to TRBD1. The CDR3 totals 14 residues. Germline V gene data show CDR1 as SGDLS and CDR2 as YYNGEE. The V gene end was trimmed by 2 bases and the J gene end by 0 bases; junction bases not matched to a gene: 1. The CDR3 protein is CASSVGTDQETQYF. The CDR3 nucleotides read TGTGCCAGCAGCGTCGGGACAGACCAAGAGACCCAGTACTTC.

The rearrangement joins TRBV3-1 (or the pseudogene TRBV3-2) to TRBJ1-1; the D gene is possibly TRBD1 (6 bases). This CDR3 comprises 13 residues. Germline V CDR1 and CDR2: LGHDT, YNNKEL (reference sequence). V lost 6 bases, J lost 0 bases, and 8 bases lay in between. CDR3 amino acids: CASRQGMNTEAFF. For the CDR3, the DNA is TGTGCCAGCAGACAGGGTATGAACACTGAAGCTTTCTTT.

The chain has TRBV21-1 and TRBJ2-2; the DNA was not compared with TRBD2, the D call given in the table. TRBV21-1 is a documented pseudogene. The CDR3 has 16 amino acids. The CDR3 coding sequence is TGTGCCAGCAGCAACAGTAGGCTAGCGGGAACCGGGGAGCTGTTTTTT. Its protein is CASSNSRLAGTGELFF.

This chain joins TRBV11-1 and TRBJ2-5; D may be TRBD2 (5 bases). V lost 2 bases, J lost 4 bases, and 8 bases lay in between. This CDR3 contains 13 residues. Germline V gives CDR1 SGHAT, CDR2 FQDESV (reference sequence). The CDR3 region is CASSLSLAETQYF. CDR3 sequence (DNA): TGTGCCAGCAGCTTAAGTCTAGCAGAGACCCAGTACTTC.

V usage is TRBV25-1 and J usage is TRBJ2-7; D ambiguous. From germline, CDR1 is MGHDK and CDR2 SYGVNS. The CDR3 runs to 14 residues. Trimming pared 2 bases from V and 2 bases from J, leaving 10 bases between. The CDR3 sequence is CASSEVRMAYEQYF. The CDR3 DNA follows: TGTGCCAGCAGTGAAGTGCGAATGGCCTACGAGCAGTACTTC.

The chain links TRBV3-1 (or the pseudogene TRBV3-2) to TRBJ2-1, with 9 bases fitting TRBD2. The CDR3 has 14 amino acids. Germline assignment: CDR1 LGHDT and CDR2 YNNKEL (reference sequence). Trimming took 1 base from V and 16 from J; bases not matched to a gene: 11. The CDR3 reads CASSQGSNAGTSFF. CDR3 coding DNA: TGTGCCAGCAGCCAAGGCTCGAACGCTGGGACTAGCTTCTTC.

The rearrangement uses TRBV5-1 and TRBJ1-3; tentative D call: TRBD1 (5 bases). This CDR3 is built from 12 residues. V lost 0 bases and J lost 11, with 9 bases in between. Germline CDR1 is SGHRS and CDR2 is YFSETQ. DNA of the CDR3: TGCGCCAGCAGCTTGGAGGGACCCCCCATATATTTT. It specifies CASSLEGPPIYF.